The clone carrying this TCR beta chain was seen more than once but under ten times. Its matching antigen is unknown. CDR3 length: 15 amino acids. Germline V lookup: CDR1 SEHNR, CDR2 FQNEAQ (reference sequence). V lost 5 bases to trimming and J lost 0 bases, with 12 bases between them. These data come from a study of CD8 T cells in ankylosing spondylitis. Study-level findings and limits: The study identified a TCR beta motif of under 10 highly homologous variants that appeared characteristic of ankylosing spondylitis blood. Certain motif variants had earlier been reported in reactive arthritis synovial fluid and blood.

TCRdb ran MiXCR on the 5' RACE reads and lists one entry per CDR3 protein. The data contain under 200,000 distinct CDR3 sequences, around a tenth of them singletons. Sequencing was done on a sample of blood, either unsorted or a sorted T cell fraction (not recorded which). The chain joins TRBV7-9 to TRBJ2-3; D is perhaps TRBD1 or TRBD2 (6 bases each). The TCR comes from a male donor with ankylosing spondylitis or in good health (not recorded which). CDR3: CASSKEGGSTDTQYF. The CDR3 coding sequence is TGTGCCAGCAGCAAGGAGGGGGGTAGCACAGATACGCAGTATTTT.